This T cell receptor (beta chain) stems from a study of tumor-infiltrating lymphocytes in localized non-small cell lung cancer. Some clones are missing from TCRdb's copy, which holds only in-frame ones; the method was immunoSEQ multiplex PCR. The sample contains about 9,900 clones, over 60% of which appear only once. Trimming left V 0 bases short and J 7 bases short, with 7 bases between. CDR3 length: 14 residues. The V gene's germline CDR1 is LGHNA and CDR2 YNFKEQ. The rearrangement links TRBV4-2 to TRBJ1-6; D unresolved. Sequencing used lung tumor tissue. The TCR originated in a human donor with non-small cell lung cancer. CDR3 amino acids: CASSQDEENSPLHF. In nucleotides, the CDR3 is TGTGCCAGCAGCCAAGATGAGGAAAATTCACCCCTCCACTTT.